These 14 T cell receptor beta chains share one sample of origin, sequenced in a study of shared T cell receptors in the human thymus. Generated by immunoSEQ multiplex PCR, the TCRdb table keeps only in-frame clones and is missing some. The table includes 650,000 to 950,000 clones, 80% to 90% detected once. This same sample was also taken into another study, of human thymus T cells.

The sample comprised thymocytes. These receptors were obtained from a girl less than two years old with a congenital heart defect.

This clone occurred once. The rearrangement uses TRBV27 and TRBJ1-5; TRBD1 is a possible D gene (6 bases). Trimming took off 1 base at V and 7 bases at J, with 17 bases between the two ends. The CDR3 runs to 16 residues. Germline assignment: CDR1 MNHEY and CDR2 SMNVEV (reference sequence). CDR3 nucleotide sequence: TGTGCCAGCAGTTTATTAGGCCAGGGGATAAGGCAGCCCCAGCATTTT. Residues: CASSLLGQGIRQPQHF.

The chain has TRBV5-4 and TRBJ1-2; D gene ambiguous. V shed 5 bases and J shed 7 bases, with 21 bases lying between them. Per the germline V gene, CDR1 is SGHNT and CDR2 is YYREEE (reference sequence). The CDR3 is made up of 15 amino acids. The CDR3 loop is CASSNQLSARGGYTF. The DNA of the CDR3 is TGTGCCAGCAGTAACCAGCTTTCGGCCCGGGGTGGCTACACCTTC.

The chain couples TRBV5-1 to TRBJ1-2; D remains unclear. V dropped 1 base and J dropped 8 bases, with 15 bases sitting between them. CDR1 and CDR2 (germline): SGHRS, YFSETQ. The length of the CDR3 is 14 residues. The CDR3 DNA reads as TGCGCCAGCAGCTTGTTCGGCAGTCCGGAGGGCTACACCTTC. Translating it yields CASSLFGSPEGYTF. The full variable domain, rest sourced from reference TRBV5-1 and TRBJ1-2, is KAGVTQTPRYLIKTRGQQVTLSCSPISGHRSVSWYQQTPGQGLQFLFEYFSETQRNKGNFPGRFSGRQFSNSRSEMNVSTLELGDSALYLCASSLFGSPEGYTFGSGTRLTVV.

This chain joins TRBV27 and TRBJ2-3; tentative D call: TRBD2 (6 bases). The CDR3 totals 20 residues. Germline V gives CDR1 MNHEY, CDR2 SMNVEV (reference sequence). V was clipped by 4 bases and J by 2 bases, with 28 bases between them. For the CDR3, the DNA is TGTGCCAGCAGTTGCCCAAACCACCAGGAGGGGCCACCACACACAGATACGCAGTATTTT. This encodes CASSCPNHQEGPPHTDTQYF.

The sample holds a few counts of this clone. This chain uses TRBV6-1 with TRBJ1-2, with a tentative D call TRBD1 (6 bases). Germline V gives CDR1 MNHNS, CDR2 SASEGT. CDR3 length: 16 residues. The V end lost 3 bases, the J end lost 8 bases, and 22 bases lay between the germline ends. This CDR3 reads CASSESHRVRLFGYTF. DNA of the CDR3: TGTGCCAGCAGTGAGTCCCACAGGGTGCGTCTCTTCGGCTACACCTTC.

The chain combines TRBV29-1 with TRBJ1-1; TRBD1 matches at 10 bases. The CDR3 has 17 residues. The V and J ends lost 5 bases and 8 bases, in that order; junction bases with no gene match: 20. Germline CDR1 and CDR2: SQVTM and ANQGSEA. DNA of the CDR3: TGCAGCGTTCCACCCCGGCCCTCAGACAGGGGGCCTAAAGAAGCTTTCTTT. It yields the protein CSVPPRPSDRGPKEAFF.

The V call is TRBV6-1, the J call TRBJ2-2, with D maybe TRBD2 (5 bases). The V gene lost 7 bases and the J gene lost 4 bases, with 10 bases spanning the gap. CDR1 MNHNS and CDR2 SASEGT come from the germline V gene. The CDR3 is made up of 13 amino acids. The CDR3 bases are TGTGCCAGCAAACTAGGCGTCACCGGGGAGCTGTTTTTT. Encoded protein: CASKLGVTGELFF.

This sequence joins TRBV5-4 and TRBJ2-3; 11 positions match TRBD2. Trimming removed 2 bases from V and 10 bases from J; junction bases left unmatched: 12. The CDR3 is 16 amino acids. The germline gives CDR1 SGHNT, CDR2 YYREEE (reference sequence). In nucleotides, the CDR3 is TGTGCCAGCAGCTTTTTAGCGGGGGGGCCCAGCGATCCGCAGTATTTT. It is translated as CASSFLAGGPSDPQYF.

The V gene is TRBV5-1, the J gene TRBJ1-2; 7 bases fit TRBD1. This CDR3 contains 16 residues. The ends lost 0 bases at V and 8 bases at J; junction bases unmatched: 13. Germline CDR1 and CDR2: SGHRS and YFSETQ. Here the CDR3 reads CASSLAVDRARGGYTF. The CDR3 region has the DNA TGCGCCAGCAGCTTGGCCGTAGACAGGGCTAGGGGAGGCTACACCTTC.

The rearrangement links TRBV7-4 to TRBJ1-1; D is perhaps TRBD1 (6 bases). Germline CDR1 and CDR2: SGHVT and SQSDAQ. Trimming took 1 base from V and 1 from J, leaving 10 bases between them. CDR3 size: 15 residues. CDR3 bases: TGTGCCAGCAGCTTAGTAGCAGGGGAGAACACTGAAGCTTTCTTT. Protein sequence: CASSLVAGENTEAFF.

This clone has just a few counts. This rearrangement joins TRBV15 to TRBJ2-1; 9 positions match TRBD2. The CDR3 extends over 16 amino acids. Per germline, CDR1 LNHNV and CDR2 YYDKDF (reference sequence). After removal of 5 bases from V and 8 bases from J, the junction contained 13 bases not matched to a gene. CDR3 DNA: TGTGCCACCAGCCGGGGGCAGGGGCGGGGGGGCGATGAGCAGTTCTTC. Its protein product is CATSRGQGRGGDEQFF.

J is TRBJ2-1 and V is TRBV7-8; 7 nucleotides align to TRBD2. The CDR3 has 13 amino acids. V shed 4 bases, J shed 9 bases, and the junction held 6 bases outside the gene matches. CDR1 is SGHVS and CDR2 is FQNEAQ in the germline V gene. CDR3: CASSSLAKGEQFF. For the CDR3, the DNA is TGTGCCAGCAGCTCACTAGCGAAGGGTGAGCAGTTCTTC.

This chain joins TRBV7-6 and TRBJ1-6; 9 bases fit TRBD1. Germline V gene sequence: CDR1 SGHVS, CDR2 FNYEAQ. This CDR3 region has 16 residues. V trimming: 1 base; J trimming: 6 bases; junction bases outside the gene matches: 4. CDR3 in DNA: TGTGCCAGCAGCTTAGAAGGGACAGGGCCTAATTCACCCCTCCACTTT. It translates to CASSLEGTGPNSPLHF.

J is TRBJ2-3 and V is TRBV7-2, with TRBD1 identical over 8 bases. CDR1 is SGHTA and CDR2 is FQGNSA in the germline V gene. With 11 bases clipped from V and 6 bases from J, the junction kept 7 bases outside the gene matches. There are 12 residues in the CDR3. Here the CDR3 reads CAGRQGRDTQYF. The CDR3 DNA follows: TGTGCCGGAAGACAGGGGAGGGATACGCAGTATTTT.